One T cell receptor beta chain is described in this entry. Original analysis: Nucleated cell counts were estimated from reference gene primer amplification. The method was immunoSEQ multiplex PCR; TCRdb's version includes in-frame clones alone and lacks a portion of them. Clonal size and the V and J genes are those of that table, whereas D and trimming came from the DNA. Found here are almost 200,000 clones, around 89% of them singletons; the top ten hold roughly 8.1%. The data belong to a study of blood T cell repertoires in COVID-19. Study context: Nucleic acid was either cDNA or gDNA, and it came from T cells, B-cell-depleted T cells, or PBMCs.

CDR1 is MDHEN and CDR2 is SYDVKM in the germline V gene. This CDR3 comprises 15 residues. Trimming removed 1 base at V and 6 bases at J, with 13 bases between. Clinical histories supplied by participants themselves formed the basis of cohort assignment. Each recovered donor of Cohort 3 presented with two negative PCRs, clearance, or symptom resolution. The sequence derives from a woman aged 18-35 years who had recovered from COVID-19. Sequencing used PBMCs or T cells enriched from blood (not recorded which). The V gene is TRBV28, the J gene TRBJ1-5; a weak D match, TRBD1 (6 bases). The CDR3 DNA follows: TGTGCCAGCAGTTTATACAGGGAAGAAGCTCAGCCCCAGCATTTT. Protein product: CASSLYREEAQPQHF.